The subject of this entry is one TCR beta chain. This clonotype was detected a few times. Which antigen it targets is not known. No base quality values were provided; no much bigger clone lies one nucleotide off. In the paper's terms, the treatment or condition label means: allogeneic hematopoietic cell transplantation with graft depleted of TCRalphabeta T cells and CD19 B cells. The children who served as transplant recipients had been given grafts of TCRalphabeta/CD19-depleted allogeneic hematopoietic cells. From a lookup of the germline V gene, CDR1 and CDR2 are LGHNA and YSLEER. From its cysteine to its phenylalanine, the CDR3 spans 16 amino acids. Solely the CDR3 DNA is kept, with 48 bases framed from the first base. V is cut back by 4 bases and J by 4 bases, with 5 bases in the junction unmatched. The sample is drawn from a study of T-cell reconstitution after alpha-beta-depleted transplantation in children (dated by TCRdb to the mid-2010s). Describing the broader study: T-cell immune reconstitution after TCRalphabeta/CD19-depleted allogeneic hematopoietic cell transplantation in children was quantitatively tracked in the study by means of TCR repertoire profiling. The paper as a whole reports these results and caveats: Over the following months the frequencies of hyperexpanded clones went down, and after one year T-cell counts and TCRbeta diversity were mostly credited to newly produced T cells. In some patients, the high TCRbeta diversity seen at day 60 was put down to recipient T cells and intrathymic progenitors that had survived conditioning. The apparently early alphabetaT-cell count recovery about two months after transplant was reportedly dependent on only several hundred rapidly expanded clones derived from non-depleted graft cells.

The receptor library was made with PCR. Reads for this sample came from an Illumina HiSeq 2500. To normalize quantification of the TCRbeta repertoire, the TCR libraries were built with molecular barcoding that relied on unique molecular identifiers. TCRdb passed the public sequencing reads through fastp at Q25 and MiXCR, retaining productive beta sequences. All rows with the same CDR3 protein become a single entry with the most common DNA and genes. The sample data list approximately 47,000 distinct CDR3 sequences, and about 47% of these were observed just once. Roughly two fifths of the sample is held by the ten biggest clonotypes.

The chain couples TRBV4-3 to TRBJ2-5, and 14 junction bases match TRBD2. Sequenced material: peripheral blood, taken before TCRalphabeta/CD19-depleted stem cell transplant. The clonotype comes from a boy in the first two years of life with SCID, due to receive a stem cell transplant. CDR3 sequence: CASSPGLAGGVETQYF. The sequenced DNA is TGCGCCAGCAGCCCCGGACTAGCGGGGGGTGTAGAGACCCAGTACTTC.